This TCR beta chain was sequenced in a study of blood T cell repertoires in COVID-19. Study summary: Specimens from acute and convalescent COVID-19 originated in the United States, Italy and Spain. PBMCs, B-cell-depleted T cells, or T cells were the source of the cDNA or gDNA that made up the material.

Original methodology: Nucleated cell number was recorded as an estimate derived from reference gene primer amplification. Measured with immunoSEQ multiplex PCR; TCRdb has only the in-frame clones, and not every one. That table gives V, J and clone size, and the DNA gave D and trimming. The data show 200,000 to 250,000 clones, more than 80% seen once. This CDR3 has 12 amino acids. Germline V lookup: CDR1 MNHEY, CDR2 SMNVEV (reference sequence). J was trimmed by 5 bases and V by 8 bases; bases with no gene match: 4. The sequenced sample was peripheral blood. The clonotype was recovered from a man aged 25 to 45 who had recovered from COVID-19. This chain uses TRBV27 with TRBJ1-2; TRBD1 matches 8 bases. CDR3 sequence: CASRTGIYGYTF. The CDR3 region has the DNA TGTGCCAGCCGGACAGGGATTTATGGCTACACCTTC.